This T cell receptor beta chain derives from a study of shared clonotypes between healthy human individuals (dated by TCRdb to 2020 to 2021). About the full investigation: The cohort included three men and a couple of women between 18 and 49 years of age. To estimate repertoire size and how much clonotypes are shared between individuals, the study performed deep sequencing of blood TCR repertoires from a handful of healthy adults. Libraries were prepared and TCR repertoires were sequenced by different laboratories using diverse techniques, in order to increase sequencing depth and limit assay-specific biases. Per donor, leukapheresis produced somewhere between about 0.85 and 8.9 billion PBMCs. For each donor, CD4 naive and CD4 memory were each run on three plates, CD8 naive on two plates, and CD8 memory on one plate.

TCR CDR3 regions were amplified from genomic DNA by multiplex PCR using the deep immunoSEQ assay. Extracted genomic DNA from each cell subset was distributed evenly across all wells of several immunoSEQ 96-well plates, and each plate was treated as a replicate. Each replicate PCR for sorted subsets received around 210 ng genomic DNA, equal to around 32,000 T cell genomes. Purified libraries were quantified with a Qubit 3.0 fluorometer, sized on a Bioanalyzer 2100, and re-quantified with the KAPA Library Quantification kit. Every immunoSEQ 96-well plate was sequenced on a separate single-read 150-cycle Illumina NextSeq 550 flow cell. In the source study's methods: The immunoSEQ output contained only junctional sequences without quality scores, so filtering could not match that applied to full-length reads. To assign V/J genes and CDR3, sequences were annotated using PyIR, a Python wrapper for IgBLAST v1.9, with IMGT germline references. Reads were removed for weak V/J assignments (E-value above 1e-6), missing CDR3, stop codons, out-of-frame junctions, or ambiguous translated residues. V3J clonotypes were defined as sequences sharing the same inferred V gene, J gene, and CDR3 amino acid sequence. The percentage overlap between two repertoires was calculated by dividing the number of shared unique clonotypes by the size of the smaller repertoire. RTK rarefaction, the Chao1 estimator, and Recon v2.1 estimates of unobserved clonotypes were used to assess repertoire richness. Generation probabilities were computed with OLGA for all TCRbeta clonotypes obtained by the gDNA method from a handful of donors. Not all clones reach the TCRdb copy of this immuneACCESS table, which keeps in-frame sequences only. Checked studies attribute under half of the gap to unresolved V genes and leave the rest unexplained. The D gene and trimming were derived from the DNA, and the V and J assignments and clone size from that table. The sample includes about 2.1 million clones, with 85% to 95% observed a single time. The top ten hold around 1.7% of the sample.

Notes on this clone: Its antigen remains undetermined. Base-call qualities are not available, and no considerably larger clone is one nucleotide away.

CD8 naive samples consisted of CD45RO-negative cells that were positively selected for CCR7, yielding a CD45RA+CCR7+ population without TemRA cells. The donors were healthy, HIV-negative adults with no recently reported acute infections or vaccinations. Every donor was a Caucasian adult living in Nashville, Tennessee, USA. After blood collection by leukapheresis, PBMCs were isolated using Ficoll-Histopaque density gradient centrifugation and then cryopreserved in the vapor phase of liquid nitrogen. Purity and quantity of every magnetically sorted T cell population were checked by analytical flow cytometry. Genomic DNA was isolated from each sorted fraction and quantified by UV absorbance on a Nanodrop 2000c. In the germline V gene, CDR1 corresponds to MDHEN and CDR2 to SYDVKM. From the cysteine up to the phenylalanine, the CDR3 has a length of 11 residues. Only the CDR3 DNA is retained, 33 bases long and in frame from the first base. Trimming takes 8 bases from V and 6 bases from J, and the germline ends sit 11 bases apart.

General findings and caveats noted by the study authors: Compared with non-shared clonotypes, the clonotypes found in all four sorted-subset donors had higher generation probabilities. Rarefaction of sorted-subset datasets indicated incomplete sequencing despite the large sequencing depth. Naive subsets generally had larger estimated clonotype richness than memory subsets. Pairwise subsampling indicated that sequencing depth was expected to affect the degree of clonotype sharing among donors. Only blood was sampled, and tissue TCR repertoires likely differ from those in blood. The genetic and exposure-history diversity represented was limited by the small number of donors. Sharing across a handful of donors was observed for approximately 4.6% of naive CD4, over 3% of naive CD8, around 2.5% of memory CD4, and about 0.4% of memory CD8 clonotypes.

This sequence originates from a man between 18 and 35 years old in good health. Some clones in this sample may be carry-over from other donors' samples. The material sequenced was naive CD8+ T cells from PBMCs. What the cell subset or site label conveys for this sample: CD45RA+CCR7+. The V and J genes are TRBV28 and TRBJ2-7; the D call is possibly TRBD1 or TRBD2, each sharing 5 bases. CDR3 reads: CASLRGVEQYF. The nucleotides read TGTGCCAGCCTAAGAGGGGTCGAGCAGTACTTC.